A selection of T cell receptor beta chains follows, all from one sample in a study of blood T cell repertoires in COVID-19. Sequencing used immunoSEQ multiplex PCR; TCRdb keeps in-frame clones, though not all of them. The data show 30,000 to 35,000 clones, about 85% seen once. Sequenced sample: peripheral blood. The receptors shown here come from a human donor with acute or convalescent COVID-19. The donor label of this sample is uncertain. The CDR3 runs from the conserved cysteine through the conserved F or W. Each record gives: J gene, D gene, clone size, CDR3 length, V gene, CDR3 protein, CDR3 DNA. The D gene is left open where the match is weak. The size of a clone is reported for some rows only, either as once, few or many, or as a class for expanded clones.

j_gene: TRBJ1-4
d_gene: TRBD1
abundance: NA
len: 16
v_gene: TRBV3-1/TRBV3-2
CDR3aa: CASSQDSYRGDEKLFF
CDR3nt: TGTGCCAGCAGCCAAGACTCCTACAGGGGGGACGAAAAACTGTTTTTT

j_gene: TRBJ2-3
d_gene: NA
abundance: NA
len: 13
v_gene: TRBV6-5
CDR3aa: CASSEGGGDTQYF
CDR3nt: TGTGCCAGCTCCGAGGGGGGGGGAGATACGCAGTATTTT

j_gene: TRBJ2-6
d_gene: NA
abundance: NA
len: 15
v_gene: TRBV9
CDR3aa: CASSDRFSGANVLTF
CDR3nt: TGTGCCAGCAGCGACAGGTTCTCTGGGGCCAACGTCCTGACTTTC

j_gene: TRBJ2-3
d_gene: TRBD1
abundance: once
len: 17
v_gene: TRBV7-3
CDR3aa: CASSLGEGGLSTDTQYF
CDR3nt: TGTGCCAGCAGCTTAGGGGAAGGGGGCCTAAGCACAGATACGCAGTATTTT

j_gene: TRBJ2-1
d_gene: TRBD2
abundance: once
len: 15
v_gene: TRBV7-2
CDR3aa: CASSPSGGPTGEQFF
CDR3nt: TGTGCCAGCAGCCCGTCGGGGGGACCCACTGGTGAGCAGTTCTTC

j_gene: TRBJ1-1
d_gene: NA
abundance: NA
len: 14
v_gene: TRBV6-5
CDR3aa: CASSSGQLNTEAFF
CDR3nt: TGTGCCAGCAGTTCAGGACAGCTAAACACTGAAGCTTTCTTT

j_gene: TRBJ2-3
d_gene: TRBD1
abundance: NA
len: 14
v_gene: TRBV5-1
CDR3aa: CASSLLTGSDTQYF
CDR3nt: TGCGCCAGCAGCCTCTTGACAGGGAGCGATACGCAGTATTTT

j_gene: TRBJ1-2
d_gene: TRBD1
abundance: NA
len: 18
v_gene: TRBV6-2/TRBV6-3
CDR3aa: CASSSIRRQGPDVYGYTF
CDR3nt: TGTGCCAGCAGTTCCATCCGGCGACAGGGTCCCGACGTCTATGGCTACACCTTC

j_gene: TRBJ2-3
d_gene: NA
abundance: NA
len: 15
v_gene: TRBV5-4
CDR3aa: CASSLGVTSTDTQYF
CDR3nt: TGTGCCAGCAGCTTGGGCGTAACTAGCACAGATACGCAGTATTTT

j_gene: TRBJ2-2
d_gene: TRBD2
abundance: NA
len: 16
v_gene: TRBV5-1
CDR3aa: CASSLAGLSNTGELFF
CDR3nt: TGCGCCAGCAGCTTGGCGGGACTATCGAACACCGGGGAGCTGTTTTTT

j_gene: TRBJ1-1
d_gene: NA
abundance: NA
len: 14
v_gene: TRBV28
CDR3aa: CASSLGGENTEAFF
CDR3nt: TGTGCCAGCAGTTTAGGAGGAGAGAACACTGAAGCTTTCTTT

j_gene: TRBJ1-5
d_gene: NA
abundance: NA
len: 15
v_gene: TRBV6-5
CDR3aa: CASSYGPPREWPQHF
CDR3nt: TGTGCCAGCAGTTATGGTCCGCCCCGGGAGTGGCCCCAGCATTTT

j_gene: TRBJ2-3
d_gene: NA
abundance: NA
len: 17
v_gene: TRBV6-1
CDR3aa: CASSEAGRPPPEDTQYF
CDR3nt: TGTGCCAGCAGTGAAGCGGGTAGACCCCCCCCGGAGGATACGCAGTATTTT

j_gene: TRBJ1-3
d_gene: NA
abundance: NA
len: 19
v_gene: TRBV4-3
CDR3aa: CASSPQSTLERYSGNTIYF
CDR3nt: TGCGCCAGCAGCCCCCAATCCACGTTAGAGAGGTACTCTGGAAACACCATATATTTT

j_gene: TRBJ2-1
d_gene: TRBD1
abundance: NA
len: 15
v_gene: TRBV6-2/TRBV6-3
CDR3aa: CASSFDRASYNEQFF
CDR3nt: TGTGCCAGCAGTTTCGACAGGGCGTCCTACAATGAGCAGTTCTTC

j_gene: TRBJ1-2
d_gene: NA
abundance: few
len: 14
v_gene: TRBV7-2
CDR3aa: CASSLGGAPYGYTF
CDR3nt: TGTGCCAGCAGCTTAGGGGGAGCACCCTATGGCTACACCTTC

j_gene: TRBJ2-2
d_gene: NA
abundance: NA
len: 13
v_gene: TRBV6-5
CDR3aa: CASKDTNTGELFF
CDR3nt: TGTGCCAGTAAGGACACCAACACCGGGGAGCTGTTTTTT

j_gene: TRBJ2-1
d_gene: NA
abundance: NA
len: 16
v_gene: TRBV4-2
CDR3aa: CASSQEGGSSYNEQFF
CDR3nt: TGTGCCAGCAGCCAAGAAGGAGGGAGCTCCTACAATGAGCAGTTCTTC

j_gene: TRBJ2-1
d_gene: TRBD2
abundance: NA
len: 16
v_gene: TRBV4-2
CDR3aa: CASSQGSGRAWNEQFF
CDR3nt: TGTGCCAGCAGCCAAGGTAGCGGGAGGGCATGGAATGAGCAGTTCTTC

j_gene: TRBJ1-6
d_gene: NA
abundance: once
len: 12
v_gene: TRBV12-3/TRBV12-4
CDR3aa: CASSGNDSPLHF
CDR3nt: TGTGCCAGCAGTGGCAATGATTCACCCCTCCACTTT

j_gene: TRBJ1-4
d_gene: NA
abundance: NA
len: 13
v_gene: TRBV12-3/TRBV12-4
CDR3aa: CASRRQENEKLFF
CDR3nt: TGTGCCAGCAGGCGACAGGAAAATGAAAAACTGTTTTTT

j_gene: TRBJ2-1
d_gene: NA
abundance: NA
len: 20
v_gene: TRBV14
CDR3aa: CASSHARGGGGPLTTNEQFF
CDR3nt: TGTGCCAGCAGCCATGCTAGGGGTGGTGGCGGCCCCCTAACAACAAATGAGCAGTTCTTC

j_gene: TRBJ1-5
d_gene: NA
abundance: NA
len: 15
v_gene: TRBV5-6
CDR3aa: CASSLDSSINQPQHF
CDR3nt: TGTGCCAGCAGCTTGGACAGCTCAATCAATCAGCCCCAGCATTTT

j_gene: TRBJ1-1
d_gene: NA
abundance: NA
len: 13
v_gene: TRBV4-2
CDR3aa: CASSPQANTEAFF
CDR3nt: TGTGCCAGCAGCCCCCAGGCGAACACTGAAGCTTTCTTT

j_gene: TRBJ2-1
d_gene: TRBD2
abundance: NA
len: 18
v_gene: TRBV5-1
CDR3aa: CASSLGPLSSGGGNEQFF
CDR3nt: TGCGCCAGCAGCTTGGGCCCCCTGTCTAGCGGGGGCGGGAATGAGCAGTTCTTC

j_gene: TRBJ2-7
d_gene: NA
abundance: NA
len: 15
v_gene: TRBV7-6
CDR3aa: CASSPRPQETYEQYF
CDR3nt: TGTGCCAGCAGCCCCAGGCCCCAGGAAACCTACGAGCAGTACTTC

j_gene: TRBJ2-1
d_gene: TRBD1
abundance: NA
len: 16
v_gene: TRBV15
CDR3aa: CATSRAGQGAWNEQFF
CDR3nt: TGTGCCACCAGCAGGGCCGGCCAGGGGGCCTGGAATGAGCAGTTCTTC

j_gene: TRBJ1-2
d_gene: NA
abundance: NA
len: 14
v_gene: TRBV19
CDR3aa: CASTLLQGAAGYTF
CDR3nt: TGTGCCAGCACTCTCCTCCAGGGTGCAGCTGGCTACACCTTC

j_gene: TRBJ1-1
d_gene: NA
abundance: once
len: 14
v_gene: TRBV19
CDR3aa: CASSMGRANTEAFF
CDR3nt: TGTGCCAGTAGTATGGGCAGGGCGAACACTGAAGCTTTCTTT

j_gene: TRBJ1-2
d_gene: NA
abundance: NA
len: 11
v_gene: TRBV20-1
CDR3aa: CSDGQNYGYTF
CDR3nt: TGCAGTGATGGACAGAACTATGGCTACACCTTC

j_gene: TRBJ1-1
d_gene: NA
abundance: NA
len: 14
v_gene: TRBV5-1
CDR3aa: CASSWGTSPTEAFF
CDR3nt: TGCGCCAGCAGCTGGGGGACATCCCCAACTGAAGCTTTCTTT

j_gene: TRBJ1-2
d_gene: NA
abundance: NA
len: 16
v_gene: TRBV21-1
CDR3aa: CASSKGAGRDNYGYTF
CDR3nt: TGTGCCAGCAGCAAAGGGGCAGGCCGGGATAACTATGGCTACACCTTC

j_gene: TRBJ2-3
d_gene: TRBD2
abundance: NA
len: 16
v_gene: TRBV4-1
CDR3aa: CASSIGTSGPADTQYF
CDR3nt: TGCGCCAGCAGCATCGGGACTAGCGGGCCCGCAGATACGCAGTATTTT